The 2 T cell receptor beta chains in this list originate from one sample, sequenced in a study of blood T cell repertoires in COVID-19. Using immunoSEQ multiplex PCR, the repertoire was profiled, and TCRdb retains in-frame clones only, with some absent. This table holds roughly 57,000 clones, 79% found once. The sample was peripheral blood. The receptors were gathered from a man in his sixties with acute or convalescent COVID-19.

V and J are TRBV6-1 and TRBJ1-3; D call uncertain. Germline V gene sequence: CDR1 MNHNS, CDR2 SASEGT. Trimming stripped 3 bases from V and 2 bases from J, with 5 bases between. The CDR3 runs to 13 residues. The CDR3 reads CASSDRPGNTIYF. DNA for the CDR3: TGTGCCAGCAGTGACAGGCCTGGAAACACCATATATTTT.

The chain employs TRBV2 and TRBJ2-7; no firm D call. This CDR3 is 10 amino acids long. Trimming cost V 4 bases and J 6 bases, with 4 bases left between them. Germline CDR1 SNHLY, CDR2 FYNNEI. This CDR3 is CASSVSEQYF. The CDR3 nucleotides read TGTGCCAGCAGTGTCTCCGAGCAGTACTTC.